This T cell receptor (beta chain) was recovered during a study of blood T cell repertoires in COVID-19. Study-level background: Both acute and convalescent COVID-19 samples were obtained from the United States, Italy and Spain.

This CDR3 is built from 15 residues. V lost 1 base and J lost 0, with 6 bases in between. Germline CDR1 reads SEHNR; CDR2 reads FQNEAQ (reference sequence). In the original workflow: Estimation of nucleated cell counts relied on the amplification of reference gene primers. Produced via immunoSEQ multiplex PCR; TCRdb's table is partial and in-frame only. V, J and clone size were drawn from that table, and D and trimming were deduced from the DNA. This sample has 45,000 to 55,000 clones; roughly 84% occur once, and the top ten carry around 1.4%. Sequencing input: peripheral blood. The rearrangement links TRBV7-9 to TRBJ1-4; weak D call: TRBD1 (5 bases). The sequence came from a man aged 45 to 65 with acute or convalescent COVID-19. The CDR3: CASSLGGPTNEKLFF. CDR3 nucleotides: TGTGCCAGCAGCTTAGGGGGCCCAACTAATGAAAAACTGTTTTTT.